Listed below are T cell receptor beta chains from one sample, sequenced in a study of blood T cell repertoires in COVID-19. TCRdb's table, derived via immunoSEQ multiplex PCR, lists solely in-frame clones and lacks some. The table records roughly 170,000 clones, about 78% of them present only once. Sequenced material: PBMCs or T cells enriched from blood (not recorded which). The receptors shown here come from a woman aged 50 to 65 who had recovered from COVID-19. The CDR3 runs from the conserved cysteine through the conserved F or W. A D gene is named only where the DNA matches it firmly. Not all rows give a size; the values are once, few, many and, for expanded clones, a class.

D: .; J: TRBJ1-2; V: TRBV11-1; size: .; CDR3: CASSLEGGAGYTF; DNA: TGTGCCAGCAGCTTAGAAGGAGGGGCTGGCTACACCTTC
D: .; J: TRBJ2-5; V: TRBV6-1; size: .; CDR3: CASSETRALQGTQYF; DNA: TGTGCCAGCAGTGAAACCAGGGCTCTTCAGGGGACCCAGTACTTC
D: .; J: TRBJ2-5; V: TRBV28; size: once; CDR3: CASSFYLQGGVAEIQETQYF; DNA: TGTGCCAGCAGTTTCTACCTACAGGGAGGGGTAGCGGAGATCCAAGAGACCCAGTACTTC
D: .; J: TRBJ2-7; V: TRBV6-2/TRBV6-3; size: .; CDR3: CASSYSGRAYREQYF; DNA: TGTGCCAGCAGTTACTCTGGCAGGGCTTATCGCGAGCAGTACTTC
D: .; J: TRBJ1-2; V: TRBV28; size: .; CDR3: CASASGGSNYGYTF; DNA: TGTGCCAGCGCGTCTGGGGGCTCCAACTATGGCTACACCTTC
D: TRBD2; J: TRBJ2-1; V: TRBV3-1/TRBV3-2; size: once; CDR3: CASSQGTSGRISEQFF; DNA: TGTGCCAGCAGCCAGGGGACTAGCGGGAGAATTAGTGAGCAGTTCTTC
D: TRBD2; J: TRBJ2-1; V: TRBV5-1; size: .; CDR3: CASSLIITSGREDNEQFF; DNA: TGCGCCAGCAGCTTGATCATAACTAGCGGGAGAGAGGACAATGAGCAGTTCTTC
D: TRBD1; J: TRBJ1-2; V: TRBV3-1/TRBV3-2; size: .; CDR3: CASSIQGNYGYTF; DNA: TGTGCCAGCAGCATACAGGGGAACTATGGCTACACCTTC
D: TRBD2; J: TRBJ2-5; V: TRBV7-8; size: .; CDR3: CASSLVRASGLRAQYF; DNA: TGTGCCAGCAGCTTAGTTCGTGCTTCGGGACTAAGGGCCCAGTACTTC
D: TRBD1; J: TRBJ2-1; V: TRBV20-1; size: .; CDR3: CSAMTGTEQFF; DNA: TGCAGTGCTATGACAGGGACTGAGCAGTTCTTC
D: .; J: TRBJ2-2; V: TRBV3-1/TRBV3-2; size: .; CDR3: CASRGRGRTANTGELFF; DNA: TGTGCCAGCAGAGGAAGGGGCCGGACCGCGAACACCGGGGAGCTGTTTTTT
D: .; J: TRBJ2-3; V: TRBV28; size: .; CDR3: CASNLYDPGADTQYF; DNA: TGTGCCAGCAACTTGTACGATCCGGGGGCAGATACGCAGTATTTT
D: .; J: TRBJ2-5; V: TRBV7-8; size: few; CDR3: CASSLDLEGRETQYF; DNA: TGTGCCAGCAGCTTAGACCTAGAAGGTAGAGAGACCCAGTACTTC
D: TRBD2; J: TRBJ2-7; V: TRBV7-6; size: .; CDR3: CASSLREYSGFPYEQYF; DNA: TGTGCCAGCAGCTTAAGGGAGTATAGCGGGTTTCCCTACGAGCAGTACTTC
D: TRBD1; J: TRBJ1-2; V: TRBV6-2/TRBV6-3; size: .; CDR3: CASSYPVGQGLHGYTF; DNA: TGTGCCAGCAGTTACCCTGTAGGACAGGGCTTGCATGGCTACACCTTC
D: TRBD1; J: TRBJ1-1; V: TRBV18; size: .; CDR3: CASSKGASGTEAFF; DNA: TGTGCCAGCTCAAAGGGGGCTTCGGGAACTGAAGCTTTCTTT
D: .; J: TRBJ1-1; V: TRBV28; size: .; CDR3: CASRPGTANTEAFF; DNA: TGTGCCAGCAGACCCGGGACTGCGAACACTGAAGCTTTCTTT
D: TRBD1; J: TRBJ1-3; V: TRBV3-1/TRBV3-2; size: .; CDR3: CASSPGQGSIYF; DNA: TGTGCCAGCAGCCCTGGACAGGGCAGCATATATTTT